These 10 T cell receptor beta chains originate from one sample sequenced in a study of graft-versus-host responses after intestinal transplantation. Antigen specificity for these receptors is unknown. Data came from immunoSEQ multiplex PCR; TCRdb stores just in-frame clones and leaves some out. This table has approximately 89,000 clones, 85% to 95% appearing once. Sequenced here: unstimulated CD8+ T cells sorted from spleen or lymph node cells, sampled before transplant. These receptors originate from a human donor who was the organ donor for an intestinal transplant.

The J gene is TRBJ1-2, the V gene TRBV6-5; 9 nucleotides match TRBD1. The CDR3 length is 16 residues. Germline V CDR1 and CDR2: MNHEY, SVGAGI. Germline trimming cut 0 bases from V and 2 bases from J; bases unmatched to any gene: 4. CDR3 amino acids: CASSYSMDRGNYGYTF. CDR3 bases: TGTGCCAGCAGTTACTCGATGGACAGGGGAAACTATGGCTACACCTTC.

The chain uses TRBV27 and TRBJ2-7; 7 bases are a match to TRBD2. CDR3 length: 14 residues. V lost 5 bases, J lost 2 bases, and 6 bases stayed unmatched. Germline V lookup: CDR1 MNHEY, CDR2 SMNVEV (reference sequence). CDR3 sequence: CASSPLAVTYEQYF. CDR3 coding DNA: TGTGCCAGCAGTCCGCTAGCGGTGACCTACGAGCAGTACTTC.

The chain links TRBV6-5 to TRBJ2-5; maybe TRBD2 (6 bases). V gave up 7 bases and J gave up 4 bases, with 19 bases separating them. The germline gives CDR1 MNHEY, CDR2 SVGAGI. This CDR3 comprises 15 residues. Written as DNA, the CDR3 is TGTGCCAGCACCATTACGGCGGGGAGCGGAGAGACCCAGTACTTC. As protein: CASTITAGSGETQYF.

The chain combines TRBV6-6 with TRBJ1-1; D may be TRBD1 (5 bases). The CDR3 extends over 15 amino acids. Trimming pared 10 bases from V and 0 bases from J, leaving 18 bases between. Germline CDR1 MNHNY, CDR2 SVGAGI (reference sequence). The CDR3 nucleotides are TGTGCCACCATCCAAAACCCAGGGCTGAACACTGAAGCTTTCTTT. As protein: CATIQNPGLNTEAFF.

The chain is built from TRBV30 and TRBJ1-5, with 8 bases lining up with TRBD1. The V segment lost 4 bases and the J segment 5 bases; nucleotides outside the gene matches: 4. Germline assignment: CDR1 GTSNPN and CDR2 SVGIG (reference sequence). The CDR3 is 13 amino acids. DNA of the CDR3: TGTGCCTGGACTGGACAGGGCCATCAGCCCCAGCATTTT. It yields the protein CAWTGQGHQPQHF.

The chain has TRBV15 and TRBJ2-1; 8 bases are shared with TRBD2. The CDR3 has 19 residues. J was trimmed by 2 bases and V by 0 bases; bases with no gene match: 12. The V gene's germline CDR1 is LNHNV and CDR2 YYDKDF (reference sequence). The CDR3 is CATSRDPTTTSGAYNEQFF. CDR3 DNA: TGTGCCACCAGCAGAGATCCCACGACCACTAGCGGAGCCTACAATGAGCAGTTCTTC.

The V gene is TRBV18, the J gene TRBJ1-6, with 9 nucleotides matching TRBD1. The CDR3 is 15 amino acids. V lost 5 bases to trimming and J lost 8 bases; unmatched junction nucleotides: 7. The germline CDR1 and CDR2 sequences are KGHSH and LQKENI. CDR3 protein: CASSSRDRVDSPLHF. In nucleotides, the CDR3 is TGTGCCAGCTCAAGCCGGGACAGGGTTGATTCACCCCTCCACTTT. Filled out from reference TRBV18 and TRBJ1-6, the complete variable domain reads NAGVMQNPRHLVRRRGQEARLRCSPMKGHSHVYWYRQLPEEGLKFMVYLQKENIIDESGMPKERFSAEFPKEGPSILRIQQVVRGDSAAYFCASSSRDRVDSPLHFGNGTRLTVT.

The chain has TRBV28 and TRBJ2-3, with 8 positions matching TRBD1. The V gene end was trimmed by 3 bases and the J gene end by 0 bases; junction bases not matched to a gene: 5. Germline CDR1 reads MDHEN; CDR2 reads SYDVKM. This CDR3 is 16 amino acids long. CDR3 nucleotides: TGTGCCAGCAGTTTTGGGGGACAGGCTAGCACAGATACGCAGTATTTT. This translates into CASSFGGQASTDTQYF.

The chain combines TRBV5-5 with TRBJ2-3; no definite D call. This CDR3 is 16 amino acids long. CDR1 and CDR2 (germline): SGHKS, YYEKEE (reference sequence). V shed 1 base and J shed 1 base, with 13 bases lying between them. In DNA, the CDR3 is TGTGCCAGCAGCTTGCCCGTCCGCGTACGCACAGATACGCAGTATTTT. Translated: CASSLPVRVRTDTQYF.

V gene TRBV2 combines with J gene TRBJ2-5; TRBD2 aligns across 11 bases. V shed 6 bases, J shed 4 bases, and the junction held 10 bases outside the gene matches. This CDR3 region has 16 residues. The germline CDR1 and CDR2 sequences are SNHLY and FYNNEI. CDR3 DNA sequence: TGTGCCAGCAGCGAGGGCCTAGCGGGGGGTCTAGAGACCCAGTACTTC. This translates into CASSEGLAGGLETQYF.